These 3 T cell receptor beta chains were all obtained from the same sample, sequenced in a study of T-cell reconstitution after alpha-beta-depleted transplantation in children. Preparing the TCRbeta library involved the use of unique molecular identifiers. MiXCR, applied by TCRdb to the PCR reads, yields one record per CDR3 protein. The data hold about 91,000 distinct CDR3 sequences, with approximately 8.4% observed a single time. Sequences were derived from PBMCs from the stem cell graft donor, sampled from the stem cell graft. The receptors originated from a human donor who donated a stem cell graft to a child with congenital amegakaryocytic thrombocytopenia.

This clonotype showed up many times. The chain has TRBV19 and TRBJ2-5, with D perhaps matching TRBD1 (5 bases). The CDR3 contains 15 residues. The V gene's germline CDR1 is LNHDA and CDR2 SQIVND (reference sequence). The V gene lost 2 bases and the J gene lost 1 base, with 11 bases spanning the gap. The DNA for the CDR3 is TGTGCCAGTAGTATAACAGGATTCCCCCAAGAGACCCAGTACTTC. As protein: CASSITGFPQETQYF. The full variable domain, with the rest looked up from reference TRBV19 and TRBJ2-5, is DGGITQSPKYLFRKEGQNVTLSCEQNLNHDAMYWYRQDPGQGLRLIYYSQIVNDFQKGDIAEGYSVSREKKESFPLTVTSAQKNPTAFYLCASSITGFPQETQYFGPGTRLLVL.

This clonotype was counted many times. The chain carries TRBV7-8 and TRBJ2-7, with 10 bases aligning to TRBD2. This CDR3 comprises 12 residues. Germline V gene data show CDR1 as SGHVS and CDR2 as FQNEAQ. CDR3 in amino acids: CATASGRGEQYF. For the CDR3, the DNA is TGTGCGACGGCTAGCGGGAGAGGGGAGCAGTACTTC.

There are many counts of this clonotype. V is TRBV7-6 and J is TRBJ2-1; D unresolved. V dropped 5 bases and J dropped 12 bases, with 17 bases sitting between them. This CDR3 has 13 amino acids. Germline V gives CDR1 SGHVS, CDR2 FNYEAQ. In DNA form, the CDR3 reads TGTGCCAGCAGCCCTAACAGTGGCTCTAGGCAGTTCTTC. It is translated as CASSPNSGSRQFF.